This T cell receptor (beta chain) is from a study of radiotherapy plus CTLA-4 blockade in lung cancer. Study-level information: Disease control was achieved by approximately 32% of patients, and objective responses by 18%. Study-level results: After treatment with radiotherapy plus ipilimumab, TCR clones that came from the tumor expanded in blood. According to reports, early shifts in blood T cell clones, alongside interferon-beta, forecast response most accurately.

V was pared by 4 bases and J by 6 bases, with 14 bases between. There are 14 residues in the CDR3. Germline-derived CDR1 and CDR2 are SGHNT and YYREEE (reference sequence). With ipilimumab providing CTLA-4 blockade, focal radiation was administered to patients who had chemo-refractory metastatic non-small-cell lung cancer. TCRdb's copy holds only in-frame clones and misses some; the assay was immunoSEQ multiplex PCR. The table lists 35,000 to 50,000 clones, roughly 64% of them singletons. With respect to this clone: Its antigen is unidentified.

The sample was peripheral blood, taken from a patient treated with radiotherapy plus ipilimumab. The receptor comes from a human donor with non-small cell lung cancer who had a partial response to radiotherapy plus ipilimumab. The chain recombines TRBV5-4 with TRBJ2-1; D not certain. The DNA for the CDR3 is TGTGCCAGCAGCCCTGGTCCGGGTTCCAATGAGCAGTTCTTC. It is translated as CASSPGPGSNEQFF. Complete variable domain (other parts from reference TRBV5-4 and TRBJ2-1): ETGVTQSPTHLIKTRGQQVTLRCSSQSGHNTVSWYQQALGQGPQFIFQYYREEENGRGNFPPRFSGLQFPNYSSELNVNALELDDSALYLCASSPGPGSNEQFFGPGTRLTVL.